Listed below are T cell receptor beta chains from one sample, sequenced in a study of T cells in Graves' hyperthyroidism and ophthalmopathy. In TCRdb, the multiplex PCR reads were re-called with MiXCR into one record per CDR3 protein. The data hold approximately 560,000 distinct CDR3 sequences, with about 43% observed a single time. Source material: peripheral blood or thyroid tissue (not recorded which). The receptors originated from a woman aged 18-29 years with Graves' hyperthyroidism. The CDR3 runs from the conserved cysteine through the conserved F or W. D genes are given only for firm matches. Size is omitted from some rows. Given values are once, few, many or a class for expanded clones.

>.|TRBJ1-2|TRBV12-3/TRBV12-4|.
TGTGCCAGCAGTTCCAGGCAGGGGCTGGATGGCTACACCTTC
CASSSRQGLDGYTF
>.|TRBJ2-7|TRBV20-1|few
TGCAGTGCTACTTTCCCGGGACGGCGTTACGAGCAGTACTTC
CSATFPGRRYEQYF
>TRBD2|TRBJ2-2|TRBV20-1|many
TGCAGTGCTGGATCGGGACTATACACCGGGGAGCTGTTTTTT
CSAGSGLYTGELFF
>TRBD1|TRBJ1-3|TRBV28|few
TGTGCCAGCAGTTCGTGGACAGGGGCTGGAAACACCATATATTTT
CASSSWTGAGNTIYF
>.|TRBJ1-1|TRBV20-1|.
TGCAGTGCTAGAGAGGGGGGGAATGGGGCTTTCTTT
CSAREGGNGAFF
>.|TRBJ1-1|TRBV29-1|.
TGCAGTGCCCCCGGTATTCCGGCTCGCACTGAAGCTCTCTTT
CSAPGIPARTEALF
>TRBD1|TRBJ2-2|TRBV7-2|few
TGTGCCAGCAATCCGGGACAGGGCTGGACCGGGGAGCTGTTTTTT
CASNPGQGWTGELFF
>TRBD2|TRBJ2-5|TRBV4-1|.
TGTGCCAGCAGCCAAGAGGGGACTAGCGGGAGTAGAGCCCAAGAGACCCAGTACTTC
CASSQEGTSGSRAQETQYF
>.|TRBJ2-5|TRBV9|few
TGTGCCAGCAGCGTAGAATCAACCCAAGAGACCCAGTACTTC
CASSVESTQETQYF
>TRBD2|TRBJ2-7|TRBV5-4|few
TGTGCCAGCAGCTTGCTAGCGGGAGATGGGTACGAGCAGTACTTC
CASSLLAGDGYEQYF
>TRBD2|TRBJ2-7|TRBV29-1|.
TGCAGCTCGACTAGCCGGTCCTACGAGCAGTACTTC
CSSTSRSYEQYF
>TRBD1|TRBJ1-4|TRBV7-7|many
TGTGCTAGCAGCTTAGGGGGCATTAATGAAAAACTGTTTTTT
CASSLGGINEKLFF
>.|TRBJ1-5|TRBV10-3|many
TGTGCCATCAGTGACAGAGAGGATCAGCCCCAGCATTTT
CAISDREDQPQHF
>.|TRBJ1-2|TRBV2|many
TGTGCCAGCAGGGGCAGCTATGGCTACACCTTC
CASRGSYGYTF
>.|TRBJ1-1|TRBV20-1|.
TGCAGGGCAGCCAGGAAACTGAACACTGAAGCTTTCTTT
CRAARKLNTEAFF
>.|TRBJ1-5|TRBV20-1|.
TGCAGTGTGATAGGCCAGCATTTT
CSVIGQHF
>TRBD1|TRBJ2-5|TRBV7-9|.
TGTGCCAGCAGTTACGCCGGACAGGGGGCGATTCAAGAGACCCAGTACTTC
CASSYAGQGAIQETQYF
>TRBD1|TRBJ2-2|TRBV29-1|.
TGCAGCGTGGAAAAGCCACTAAGGGGACAGGGGGAGCTGTTTTTT
CSVEKPLRGQGELFF
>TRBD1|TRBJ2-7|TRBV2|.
TGTGCCAGCAGCTCCGGGACAGGACCAACCTACGAGCAGTACTTC
CASSSGTGPTYEQYF
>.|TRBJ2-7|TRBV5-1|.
TGTGCCAGCAGCTTGGGTTGGGGCGCCGAGCAGTACTTC
CASSLGWGAEQYF
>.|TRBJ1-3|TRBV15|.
TGTGCCACCAACAGAGAGGGGAACACCATATATTTT
CATNREGNTIYF
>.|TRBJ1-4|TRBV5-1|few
TGCGCCAGCAGCTTGGTTACTAATGAAAAACTGTTTTTT
CASSLVTNEKLFF
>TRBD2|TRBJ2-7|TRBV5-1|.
TGCGCCAGCAGCTATGGGACTAGCGAGCAGTACTTC
CASSYGTSEQYF
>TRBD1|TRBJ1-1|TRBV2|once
TGTGCCAGCAGGACCGGGACAGGGCTAGTTTGGGCTGAAGCTTTCTTT
CASRTGTGLVWAEAFF
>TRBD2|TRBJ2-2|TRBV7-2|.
TGTGCCAGCAGCCCCCCGGGACTAGGGAACACCGGGGAGCTGTTTTTT
CASSPPGLGNTGELFF
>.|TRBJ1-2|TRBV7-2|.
TGTGCCAGCAGCTTGGGGGAAATCTATGGCTACACCTTC
CASSLGEIYGYTF
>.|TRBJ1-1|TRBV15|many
TGTGCCACCAGCAGAGCCTTGGGTACTGAAGCTTTCTTT
CATSRALGTEAFF
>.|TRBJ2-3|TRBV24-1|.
TGTGCCACCAGTGATGGGAAGGACAGCCCATACAATGAGCAGTATTTT
CATSDGKDSPYNEQYF
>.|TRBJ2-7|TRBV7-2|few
TGTGCCAGCAGCAAGGGACAAGCGACCTACGAGCAGTACTTC
CASSKGQATYEQYF
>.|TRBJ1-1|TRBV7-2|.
TGTGCCAGCAGCTCTCAGATGGTGGGGGAAGACACTGAAGCTTTCTTT
CASSSQMVGEDTEAFF
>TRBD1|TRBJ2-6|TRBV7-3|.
TGTGCCAGCAGCGTGAGGGACAGGCCAGTCTCTGGGGCCAACGTCCTGACTTTC
CASSVRDRPVSGANVLTF
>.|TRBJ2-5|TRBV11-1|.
.
CASSFYICSARFGPTETQYF
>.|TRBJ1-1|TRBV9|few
TGTGCCAGCAGCGCCCTGTTAGGGAACACTGAAGCTTTCTTT
CASSALLGNTEAFF
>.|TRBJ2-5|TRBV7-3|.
TGTGCCAGCAGCGAACGGCGTACTAGCCTCACTCAAGAGACCCAGTACTTC
CASSERRTSLTQETQYF
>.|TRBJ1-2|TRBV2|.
TGTGCCAGCAGGATACTGACAGGTCGCAGTAACTATGGCTACACCTTC
CASRILTGRSNYGYTF
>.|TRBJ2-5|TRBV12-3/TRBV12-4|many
TGTGCCAGCAGTGCCCGGGGGCCCCAAGAGACCCAGTACTTC
CASSARGPQETQYF